These 20 T cell receptor beta chains share one sample of origin, sequenced in a study of shared clonotypes between healthy human individuals. Using immunoSEQ multiplex PCR, the repertoire was profiled, and TCRdb retains in-frame clones only, with some absent. The table lists more than 2 million clones, 95% of them singletons. Material for sequencing was naive CD4+ T cells sorted from blood. Regarding subset: CD45RA+ positively selected. The receptors derive from a young man in good health.

The CDR3 nucleotides are TGTGCCAGCACCAGAACTCAAGAGACCCAGTACTTC. This gives the protein CASTRTQETQYF. V is TRBV6-1 and J is TRBJ2-5, with D hard to call. The V gene's germline CDR1 is MNHNS and CDR2 SASEGT. V gave up 7 bases and J gave up 2 bases, with 8 bases separating them. The CDR3 is 12 amino acids.

V and J are TRBV25-1 and TRBJ1-4, with unresolved D. Germline V lookup: CDR1 MGHDK, CDR2 SYGVNS. V lost 1 base and J 6 bases, leaving 12 bases between the germline ends. CDR3 length equals 15 residues. In DNA, the CDR3 is TGTGCCAGCAGTGAATTCGAACCTGGTGATGAAAAACTGTTTTTT. It specifies CASSEFEPGDEKLFF.

The chain has TRBV4-1 and TRBJ2-1, with D possibly TRBD2 on 6 matching bases. The CDR3 is 17 amino acids. Germline lookup yields CDR1 MGHRA and CDR2 YSYEKL. The V end lost 1 base, the J end lost 4 bases, and 17 bases lay between the germline ends. The CDR3 sequence: CASSQGSGRTTYNEQFF. As DNA, the CDR3 is TGCGCCAGCAGCCAAGGGTCGGGTAGGACTACTTACAATGAGCAGTTCTTC.

As for this clone: Other DNA sequences in the sample encode the same CDR3. The chain has TRBV30 and TRBJ1-1; no reliable D call. Germline values: CDR1 GTSNPN, CDR2 SVGIG (reference sequence). Trimming left V 0 bases short and J 1 base short, with 6 bases between. The CDR3 runs 13 residues. In DNA, the CDR3 is TGTGCCTGGAGTGTACTGGCGAACACTGAAGCTTTCTTT. Its translation is CAWSVLANTEAFF.

V and J are TRBV29-1 and TRBJ2-5; the match to TRBD1 covers 8 bases. After removal of 3 bases from V and 3 bases from J, the junction contained 6 bases not matched to a gene. CDR3 length: 14 amino acids. Per germline, CDR1 SQVTM and CDR2 ANQGSEA. CDR3 sequence (DNA): TGCAGCGTTGACAGACAGGGGCGAGAAGAGACCCAGTACTTC. Its translation is CSVDRQGREETQYF. Drawing the rest from reference TRBV29-1 and TRBJ2-5, the complete variable domain is SAVISQKPSRDICQRGTSLTIQCQVDSQVTMMFWYRQQPGQSLTLIATANQGSEATYESGFVIDKFPISRPNLTFSTLTVSNMSPEDSSIYLCSVDRQGREETQYFGPGTRLLVL.

The chain couples TRBV5-1 to TRBJ1-6, with 8 bases that match TRBD1. The CDR3 is 19 residues long. V trimming: 0 bases; J trimming: 9 bases; junction bases outside the gene matches: 17. Germline CDR1 reads SGHRS; CDR2 reads YFSETQ. The CDR3 coding sequence is TGCGCCAGCAGCTTGGTTGCCGGGACAGGAACACAACGGGGTTCACCCCTCCACTTT. Protein product: CASSLVAGTGTQRGSPLHF.

J is TRBJ2-6 and V is TRBV6-1, with 7 bases that match TRBD1. Per the germline V gene, CDR1 is MNHNS and CDR2 is SASEGT. The CDR3 totals 19 residues. The V segment lost 0 bases and the J segment 4 bases; nucleotides outside the gene matches: 12. The CDR3 loop reads CASSEASRGFLKGANVLTF. The CDR3, as DNA: TGTGCCAGCAGTGAAGCGTCCAGGGGGTTCCTGAAGGGGGCCAACGTCCTGACTTTC.

The V call is TRBV11-3, the J call TRBJ2-1; 10 bases are shared with TRBD2. V shed 0 bases and J 4 bases; nucleotides not matched to a gene: 9. The CDR3 extends over 18 amino acids. The germline CDR1 and CDR2 sequences are SGHNT and YENEEA. The CDR3 loop reads CASSLDQTSGSLYNEQFF. As DNA, the CDR3 is TGTGCCAGCAGCTTAGATCAGACTAGCGGGTCTCTTTACAATGAGCAGTTCTTC.

The chain joins TRBV9 to TRBJ1-2; weak D call: TRBD1 (6 bases). Germline CDR1 reads SGDLS; CDR2 reads YYNGEE. The CDR3 totals 17 residues. Trimming removed 3 bases at V and 2 bases at J, with 20 bases between. CDR3 in DNA: TGTGCCAGCAGCGCCAACACAGGGCCCCAGGCGAACTATGGCTACACCTTC. This translates into CASSANTGPQANYGYTF. Full variable domain (rest looked up from reference TRBV9 and TRBJ1-2): DSGVTQTPKHLITATGQRVTLRCSPRSGDLSVYWYQQSLDQGLQFLIQYYNGEERAKGNILERFSAQQFPDLHSELNLSSLELGDSALYFCASSANTGPQANYGYTFGSGTRLTVV.

The chain links TRBV2 to TRBJ1-4; possible D gene TRBD1, 6 bases. This CDR3 comprises 14 residues. Germline V gene data show CDR1 as SNHLY and CDR2 as FYNNEI. V was clipped by 3 bases and J by 7 bases, with 12 bases between them. The CDR3 spells CASSESRGSEKLFF. The CDR3 DNA reads TGTGCCAGCAGTGAGAGCAGGGGAAGTGAAAAACTGTTTTTT.

To note about this clone: Other DNA sequences in this sample translate to the same CDR3. CDR3 sequence reads: CASSLGGQGPYEQYF. The CDR3 DNA reads as TGCGCCAGCAGCTTGGGGGGACAGGGGCCTTACGAGCAGTACTTC. This chain connects TRBV5-1 to TRBJ2-7, with TRBD1 matching 10 bases. CDR3 length: 15 residues. Germline trimming cut 0 bases from V and 4 bases from J; bases unmatched to any gene: 4. Germline V gene data show CDR1 as SGHRS and CDR2 as YFSETQ.

V and J are TRBV5-1 and TRBJ1-4; D remains ambiguous. Trimming shortened V by 4 bases and J by 2 bases, and 12 bases separated the two germline ends. The germline V gene encodes CDR1 SGHRS and CDR2 YFSETQ. This CDR3 comprises 15 residues. CDR3 nucleotides: TGCGCCAGCAGCATTGGACTTGCCACTAATGAAAAACTGTTTTTT. Protein product: CASSIGLATNEKLFF.

The chain joins TRBV1 to TRBJ1-5. TRBV1 is an annotated pseudogene. CDR3 size: 12 residues. The CDR3 DNA is TGCACCAGCAGCGAGGGCAATCAGCCCCAGCATTTT. This translates into CTSSEGNQPQHF.

The V gene is TRBV27, the J gene TRBJ1-2, with a possible D match to TRBD1 (5 bases). The CDR3 extends over 17 amino acids. Germline loops: CDR1 MNHEY, CDR2 SMNVEV (reference sequence). The ends were cut back, 3 bases at V and 4 bases at J, with 21 bases in the middle. CDR3 sequence: CASSFSAISGPVYGYTF. CDR3 sequence (DNA): TGTGCCAGCAGTTTCTCCGCCATTTCGGGACCCGTCTATGGCTACACCTTC.

The V and J genes are TRBV28 and TRBJ1-2, with 12 nucleotides matching TRBD1. This CDR3 has 14 residues. Trimming at V came to 8 bases and at J to 8 bases, leaving 9 bases not matched to a gene. The germline V gene has CDR1 MDHEN and CDR2 SYDVKM. This CDR3 reads CASATGTGGGGYTF. The CDR3 nucleotides are TGTGCCAGCGCGACCGGGACAGGGGGCGGCGGCTACACCTTC.

This chain links TRBV7-2 with TRBJ2-7, with 7 bases fitting TRBD1. This CDR3 region has 15 residues. Germline V CDR1 and CDR2: SGHTA, FQGNSA. The J segment lost 4 bases and the V segment lost 5 bases, leaving 11 bases of the junction unmatched. The CDR3 loop reads CASSENSGTAYEQYF. The CDR3 coding sequence is TGTGCCAGCAGCGAAAATTCCGGGACAGCTTACGAGCAGTACTTC.

The rearrangement joins TRBV7-6 to TRBJ2-2; TRBD2 is a possible D gene (6 bases). The V gene's germline CDR1 is SGHVS and CDR2 FNYEAQ. The CDR3 length is 16 residues. The V gene lost 3 bases and the J gene lost 7 bases, with 18 bases spanning the gap. CDR3 DNA sequence: TGTGCCAGCAGCTTGTTCGAGGGAGGCGTAGGCGGGGAGCTGTTTTTT. This gives the protein CASSLFEGGVGGELFF. Drawing the rest from reference TRBV7-6 and TRBJ2-2, the complete variable domain is GAGVSQSPRYKVTKRGQDVALRCDPISGHVSLYWYRQALGQGPEFLTYFNYEAQQDKSGLPNDRFSAERPEGSISTLTIQRTEQRDSAMYRCASSLFEGGVGGELFFGEGSRLTVL.

As to this clone: Other nucleotide sequences in the sample specify the same CDR3. The chain combines TRBV9 with TRBJ1-5, with a tentative D call TRBD1 (6 bases). V was clipped by 1 base and J by 9 bases, with 17 bases between them. CDR1 SGDLS and CDR2 YYNGEE come from the germline V gene. The CDR3 extends over 15 amino acids. As DNA, the CDR3 is TGTGCCAGCAGCGTAAGCCCGGGGGCCCAGGGGCCCCAGCATTTT. Encoded protein: CASSVSPGAQGPQHF.

The chain uses TRBV7-2 and TRBJ2-5; 7 nucleotides line up with TRBD1. Germline V gene data show CDR1 as SGHTA and CDR2 as FQGNSA. The J segment lost 5 bases and the V segment lost 5 bases, leaving 11 bases of the junction unmatched. The CDR3 is 15 residues long. The CDR3 loop reads CASSPTRGGWETQYF. The CDR3 nucleotides read TGTGCCAGCAGCCCCACGCGAGGGGGCTGGGAGACCCAGTACTTC.

This clone appeared once. This chain joins TRBV5-4 and TRBJ1-6, with 11 bases identical to TRBD1. V was clipped by 0 bases and J by 2 bases; unmatched bases: 4. Germline-derived CDR1 and CDR2 are SGHNT and YYREEE (reference sequence). This CDR3 is 18 amino acids long. In DNA form, the CDR3 reads TGTGCCAGCAGCTTGGCGGGGACAGGGGGTGCCTATAATTCACCCCTCCACTTT. This sequence encodes CASSLAGTGGAYNSPLHF.